This passage covers 24 T cell receptor beta chains from one sample sequenced in a study of CD8+CD57+ T cells in acquired aplastic anemia. According to the study, genomic DNA was the template for TCR beta VDJ and CDR3 profiling. TCRdb itself ran the reads through MiXCR, one entry per CDR3 protein. The profile shows some 410,000 distinct CDR3 sequences, 55% to 70% of them singletons. The sample comprised sorted CD4+, CD8+, or CD8+CD57+ T cells (not recorded which) from PBMCs. The receptor set was obtained from a human donor in good health, serving as a control.

The genes are TRBV7-9 and TRBJ2-5, with a tentative D call TRBD1 (7 bases). The CDR3 contains 16 residues. The V end was cut by 1 base, the J end by 5 bases, with 17 bases between. Germline CDR1 and CDR2: SEHNR and FQNEAQ (reference sequence). This chain's CDR3 is CASSLDSRGVSETQYF. The CDR3 DNA sequence: TGTGCCAGCAGCTTAGATTCCAGGGGGGTATCGGAGACCCAGTACTTC. The complete variable domain, with remaining parts taken from reference TRBV7-9 and TRBJ2-5, reads DTGVSQNPRHKITKRGQNVTFRCDPISEHNRLYWYRQTLGQGPEFLTYFQNEAQLEKSRLLSDRFSAERPKGSFSTLEIQRTEQGDSAMYLCASSLDSRGVSETQYFGPGTRLLVL.

This clonotype was found many times. At one end, the junction sequence differs from germline, possibly due to a read error. CDR3 nucleotides: TGCGCCAGCAGCTTGGAACCTAGCGGGGGGCGCTACGAGCATTACTTC. This sequence encodes CASSLEPSGGRYEHYF. The chain combines TRBV5-1 with TRBJ2-7; 11 bases map to TRBD2. The CDR3 sequence is 16 residues long. Germline loops: CDR1 SGHRS, CDR2 YFSETQ. The complete variable domain, with remaining parts taken from reference TRBV5-1 and TRBJ2-7, reads KAGVTQTPRYLIKTRGQQVTLSCSPISGHRSVSWYQQTPGQGLQFLFEYFSETQRNKGNFPGRFSGRQFSNSRSEMNVSTLELGDSALYLCASSLEPSGGRYEHYFGPGTRLTVT.

At least ten counts were recorded for this clonotype. V gene TRBV6-5 combines with J gene TRBJ2-6, with D unclear. This CDR3 contains 16 residues. V was trimmed by 2 bases and J by 0 bases, leaving 8 bases between them. Germline V lookup: CDR1 MNHEY, CDR2 SVGAGI. Here the CDR3 reads CASSYGRASGANVLTF. The CDR3, as DNA: TGTGCCAGCAGTTACGGTCGGGCCTCTGGGGCCAACGTCCTGACTTTC.

The J gene is TRBJ1-6, the V gene TRBV9; the D gene is possibly TRBD1 (5 bases). CDR1 is SGDLS and CDR2 is YYNGEE in the germline V gene. The CDR3 has 14 residues. V was cut by 3 bases and J by 14 bases, with 18 bases left in between. The CDR3 nucleotides are TGTGCCAGCAGCGCCGGGACCGTCAATCCAACCCTCCACTTT. Residues: CASSAGTVNPTLHF. The entire variable domain, with the rest obtained from reference TRBV9 and TRBJ1-6, is as follows: DSGVTQTPKHLITATGQRVTLRCSPRSGDLSVYWYQQSLDQGLQFLIQYYNGEERAKGNILERFSAQQFPDLHSELNLSSLELGDSALYFCASSAGTVNPTLHFGNGTRLTVT.

The CDR3 here is CSARDIGGSNQPQHF. CDR3 DNA: TGCAGTGCTAGAGACATTGGGGGTAGCAATCAGCCCCAGCATTTT. J is TRBJ1-5 and V is TRBV20-1; D perhaps matches TRBD1 (5 bases). Germline V gene sequence: CDR1 DFQATT, CDR2 SNEGSKA (reference sequence). This CDR3 has 15 amino acids. Trimming cost V 0 bases and J 0 bases, with 9 bases left between them.

The chain joins TRBV9 to TRBJ2-7; D unclear. Trimming shortened V by 5 bases and J by 4 bases, and 16 bases separated the two germline ends. The CDR3 extends over 14 amino acids. Germline lookup yields CDR1 SGDLS and CDR2 YYNGEE. CDR3 residues: CASSFSGLSYEQYF. The CDR3 DNA reads TGTGCCAGCAGTTTTTCCGGGCTTTCATACGAGCAGTACTTC.

This rearrangement joins TRBV10-3 to TRBJ1-2; D may be TRBD1 (5 bases). Trimming removed 8 bases at V and 2 bases at J, with 15 bases between. This CDR3 is built from 14 residues. The germline CDR1 and CDR2 sequences are ENHRY and SYGVKD. The CDR3 reads CAIRKTGTNYGYTF. CDR3 nucleotide sequence: TGTGCCATCCGCAAAACAGGAACCAACTATGGCTACACCTTC.

As regards this clonotype: The CDR3 does not end in the conserved phenylalanine or tryptophan, so this is likely a read error. Because the CDR3's place on the DNA is in doubt, the DNA is left out and the CDR3 is given as listed by TCRdb. V is TRBV6-1 and J is TRBJ1-1; TRBD1 is the table's D call, not checked against the DNA. The CDR3 totals 10 residues, both ends included. The germline V gene has CDR1 MNHNS and CDR2 SASEGT. Here the CDR3 reads CASVVSGSDY.

This sequence joins TRBV6-1 and TRBJ1-4, with TRBD1 matching over 10 bases. V shed 4 bases, J shed 10 bases, and the junction held 6 bases outside the gene matches. Germline V gene data show CDR1 as MNHNS and CDR2 as SASEGT. The CDR3 consists of 14 residues. The CDR3, as DNA: TGTGCCAGCAGTGGTGACAGGGGGCTGGGAAAACTGTTTTTT. This encodes CASSGDRGLGKLFF.

There are many counts of this clonotype. V is TRBV15 and J is TRBJ2-7; 7 bases line up with TRBD1. The germline V gene has CDR1 LNHNV and CDR2 YYDKDF (reference sequence). The CDR3 is 12 amino acids. Trimming at V came to 6 bases and at J to 5 bases, leaving 4 bases not matched to a gene. The CDR3 nucleotides read TGTGCCACCAGTAAGGGGGCTAACGAGCAGTACTTC. It translates to CATSKGANEQYF.

Worth noting for this clonotype: At one boundary the junction diverges from the germline segment, which might be a read error. This chain links TRBV7-8 with TRBJ2-7, with D uncertain. The CDR3 consists of 15 residues. Germline CDR1 is SGHVS and CDR2 is FQNEAQ. The CDR3 region is CASSSKAEGPFEKYF. CDR3 DNA: TGTGCCAGCAGCTCCAAGGCGGAAGGGCCTTTCGAGAAGTACTTC.

At least ten counts were recorded for this clonotype. V and J are TRBV5-1 and TRBJ2-3; D is unresolved. The germline V gene has CDR1 SGHRS and CDR2 YFSETQ. The CDR3 is 16 amino acids. Trimming stripped 0 bases from V and 0 bases from J, with 11 bases between. CDR3 coding DNA: TGCGCCAGCAGCTTGGCCGCTGGAGCAAGCACAGATACGCAGTATTTT. It is translated as CASSLAAGASTDTQYF.

The chain uses TRBV20-1 and TRBJ2-3; 8 bases match TRBD1. The CDR3 consists of 17 residues. J was trimmed by 0 bases and V by 3 bases; bases with no gene match: 11. Germline assignment: CDR1 DFQATT and CDR2 SNEGSKA (reference sequence). CDR3: CSASVPGGYASTDTQYF. The CDR3, as DNA: TGCAGTGCTAGCGTCCCAGGGGGCTACGCTAGCACAGATACGCAGTATTTT.

This clonotype has a count of ten or more. The chain uses TRBV10-3 and TRBJ2-1; D is possibly TRBD1 (5 bases). Trimming took 3 bases from V and 2 from J, leaving 11 bases between them. Looked up from germline, CDR1 is ENHRY and CDR2 is SYGVKD. This CDR3 region has 15 residues. The CDR3 sequence is CAISDGRATYNEQFF. In DNA, the CDR3 is TGTGCCATCAGTGATGGCAGGGCGACCTACAATGAGCAGTTCTTC.

The chain links TRBV20-1 to TRBJ1-2; D uncertain. V shed 2 bases and J shed 7 bases, with 8 bases lying between them. Germline CDR1 is DFQATT and CDR2 is SNEGSKA (reference sequence). CDR3 length: 11 amino acids. For the CDR3, the DNA is TGCAGTGCTAGATACAGCTCTGGCTACACCTTC. Translation: CSARYSSGYTF.

This clonotype was counted many times. The chain links TRBV2 to TRBJ1-1; D unresolved. This CDR3 region has 13 residues. Germline CDR1 reads SNHLY; CDR2 reads FYNNEI. Trimming removed 7 bases from V and 1 base from J, with 10 bases in between. The chain's CDR3 is CASTLAENTEAFF. DNA for the CDR3: TGTGCCAGCACCTTGGCAGAGAACACTGAAGCTTTCTTT.

The chain has TRBV7-8 and TRBJ2-5, with 8 bases lining up with TRBD2. V lost 5 bases, J lost 3 bases, and 8 bases stayed unmatched. This CDR3 spans 15 amino acids. CDR1 and CDR2 (germline): SGHVS, FQNEAQ. CDR3 sequence reads: CASSIRLAGEETQYF. DNA for the CDR3: TGTGCCAGCAGCATAAGGCTAGCGGGTGAAGAGACCCAGTACTTC. Filled out from reference TRBV7-8 and TRBJ2-5, the complete variable domain reads GAGVSQSPRYKVAKRGQDVALRCDPISGHVSLFWYQQALGQGPEFLTYFQNEAQLDKSGLPSDRFFAERPEGSVSTLKIQRTQQEDSAVYLCASSIRLAGEETQYFGPGTRLLVL.

This clonotype was detected ten times or more. The chain recombines TRBV5-6 with TRBJ1-6, with a possible D match to TRBD1 (5 bases). Germline CDR1 and CDR2: SGHDT and YYEEEE. The CDR3 runs 14 residues. V was cut by 2 bases and J by 6 bases, with 9 bases left in between. The CDR3 nucleotides are TGTGCCAGCAGCTTAAACGGGGGTAATTCACCCCTCCACTTT. Residues: CASSLNGGNSPLHF.

The rearrangement uses TRBV15 and TRBJ2-7; D is uncertain. CDR3 length: 12 amino acids. The V gene's germline CDR1 is LNHNV and CDR2 YYDKDF (reference sequence). Trimming cost V 3 bases and J 3 bases, with 6 bases left between them. The CDR3 nucleotides read TGTGCCACCAGCAGGGAACACTACGAGCAGTACTTC. As protein: CATSREHYEQYF.

This clonotype was recorded at least ten times. V is TRBV20-1 and J is TRBJ2-7; tentatively, D is TRBD2 (6 bases). Per germline, CDR1 DFQATT and CDR2 SNEGSKA (reference sequence). Between the trimmed V and J ends, which lost 0 bases and 0 bases, there was a span of 15 bases. The CDR3 length is 16 residues. This CDR3 is CSARDGRPTSSYEQYF. The CDR3 region has the DNA TGCAGTGCTAGAGATGGAAGACCGACTAGCTCCTACGAGCAGTACTTC.

The V and J genes are TRBV19 and TRBJ1-1; D gene ambiguous. The CDR3 runs to 12 residues. V dropped 3 bases and J dropped 13 bases, with 15 bases sitting between them. The V gene's germline CDR1 is LNHDA and CDR2 SQIVND (reference sequence). The CDR3 DNA reads TGTGCCAGTAGTATGGACCACCCGGAATTTTTCTTT. Translating it yields CASSMDHPEFFF.

The chain employs TRBV7-2 and TRBJ2-3; 7 positions agree with TRBD2. Trimming at V came to 7 bases and at J to 1 base, leaving 5 bases not matched to a gene. CDR3 length: 14 amino acids. CDR1 is SGHTA, CDR2 FQGNSA, per germline. CDR3: CASTWGGGTDTQYF. CDR3 coding DNA: TGTGCCAGCACATGGGGGGGGGGCACAGATACGCAGTATTTT.

The rearrangement links TRBV7-2 to TRBJ1-1, with D possibly TRBD1 on 6 matching bases. CDR1 is SGHTA, CDR2 FQGNSA, per germline. The CDR3 spans 14 residues. Between the trimmed V and J ends, which lost 5 bases and 1 base, there was a span of 11 bases. CDR3 coding DNA: TGTGCCAGCAGCGGCGGGGGACAGAACACTGAAGCTTTCTTT. It encodes CASSGGGQNTEAFF.

V is TRBV9 and J is TRBJ1-3; no clear D. The ends were cut back, 0 bases at V and 4 bases at J, with 2 bases in the middle. Per the germline V gene, CDR1 is SGDLS and CDR2 is YYNGEE. The CDR3 covers 12 residues. In DNA form, the CDR3 reads TGTGCCAGCAGCGTAGCAGGAAACACCATATATTTT. This translates into CASSVAGNTIYF.